This TCR beta chain was sequenced in a study of OX40 agonist ivuxolimab in advanced cancers. Germline CDR1 MNHEY, CDR2 SMNVEV (reference sequence). V lost 5 bases and J lost 0; bases outside the gene matches: 13. This CDR3 region has 18 residues. Repertoires were generated with immunoSEQ multiplex PCR, while TCRdb's copy carries only in-frame clones and drops some. The sample comprises 35,000 to 45,000 clones, roughly 82% of which are singletons, and roughly 2.2% rests with the top ten. This TCR was sampled from an adult with an advanced solid tumor such as melanoma, head and neck, liver or kidney cancer. Specimen: CD4+ or CD8+ T cells sorted from blood, collected in a trial of the OX40 agonist ivuxolimab. The chain has TRBV27 and TRBJ1-5, with 7 bases fitting TRBD1. This chain's CDR3 is CASSKSRQGAFSNQPQHF. Here the CDR3 DNA reads TGTGCCAGCAGTAAGTCGCGACAGGGTGCGTTTAGCAATCAGCCCCAGCATTTT.